Below, 14 T cell receptor beta chains from the same sample are listed, as sequenced in a study of vaccination effects on CD4 cells after COVID-19. Ahead of sequencing, the ViraFEST assay grew antigen-specific CD4+ T cells using viral peptide pools. After less than 11 days in culture, the CD4+ T cells were isolated. Infection with SARS-CoV-2 occurred in the person between March and December 2020, and PCR confirmed it. Profiled with immunoSEQ multiplex PCR; TCRdb holds only in-frame clones, not every one. Of around 30,000 clones listed, roughly 71% are singletons. These receptors have no known antigen. This sample comprised CD4+ T cells from PBMCs cultured with SARS-CoV-2 spike peptides, obtained before COVID-19 vaccination. The receptors come from a human donor who had a prior SARS-CoV-2 infection.

The CDR3 spells CASSYWAGTGDQPQHF. CDR3 in DNA: TGTGCCAGCAGTTACTGGGCCGGGACAGGGGACCAGCCCCAGCATTTT. The chain employs TRBV6-5 and TRBJ1-5; 10 bases align to TRBD1. From germline, CDR1 is MNHEY and CDR2 SVGAGI. V trimming: 1 base; J trimming: 7 bases; junction bases outside the gene matches: 7. This CDR3 region has 16 residues.

This clone was counted between two and nine times. This chain connects TRBV9 to TRBJ2-3; D not resolved. Germline CDR1 is SGDLS and CDR2 is YYNGEE. V lost 0 bases, J lost 4 bases, and 9 bases lay in between. CDR3 size: 14 residues. The CDR3 protein is CASSVGRGSDTQYF. DNA for the CDR3: TGTGCCAGCAGCGTAGGACGTGGGTCAGATACGCAGTATTTT. The full variable domain, with the rest looked up from reference TRBV9 and TRBJ2-3, is DSGVTQTPKHLITATGQRVTLRCSPRSGDLSVYWYQQSLDQGLQFLIQYYNGEERAKGNILERFSAQQFPDLHSELNLSSLELGDSALYFCASSVGRGSDTQYFGPGTRLTVL.

The chain uses TRBV5-4 and TRBJ2-1, with 8 bases matching TRBD2. This CDR3 has 18 amino acids. Germline V gene sequence: CDR1 SGHNT, CDR2 YYREEE (reference sequence). V gave up 2 bases and J gave up 5 bases; unmatched junction bases: 15. CDR3 sequence: CASSLPGFAGTSDNEQFF. Here the CDR3 DNA reads TGTGCCAGCAGCTTACCAGGATTCGCCGGGACTAGTGACAATGAGCAGTTCTTC.

The table lists this clone with a few counts. The genes are TRBV7-8 and TRBJ2-3; 9 nucleotides align to TRBD2. There are 17 residues in the CDR3. The germline V gene has CDR1 SGHVS and CDR2 FQNEAQ. V dropped 1 base and J dropped 4; count of bases not matched to a gene: 9. CDR3 nucleotide sequence: TGTGCCAGCAGCTTAGGTGCCATAGCGGGAGATTCAGATACGCAGTATTTT. Encoded protein: CASSLGAIAGDSDTQYF.

This clone turned up a few times. The chain is built from TRBV2 and TRBJ1-2; 8 bases align to TRBD1. CDR1 SNHLY and CDR2 FYNNEI come from the germline V gene. V was clipped by 4 bases and J by 2 bases; unmatched bases: 6. This CDR3 contains 15 residues. The CDR3 here is CASSVDRGGNYGYTF. Here the CDR3 DNA reads TGTGCCAGCAGTGTTGACAGGGGTGGAAACTATGGCTACACCTTC.

CDR3 DNA sequence: TGTGCCAGCAGCCTGGGCGGGATTGGAATGAACACTGAAGCTTTCTTT. Encoded protein: CASSLGGIGMNTEAFF. This chain uses TRBV25-1 with TRBJ1-1; D ambiguous. The CDR3 extends over 16 amino acids. The V end lost 6 bases, the J end lost 0 bases, and 17 bases lay between the germline ends. Per germline, CDR1 MGHDK and CDR2 SYGVNS.

The genes are TRBV29-1 and TRBJ2-5; D is possibly TRBD1 or TRBD2 (5 bases each). The CDR3 totals 14 residues. Trimming took off 3 bases at V and 4 bases at J, with 15 bases between the two ends. CDR1 and CDR2 from the germline V gene are SQVTM and ANQGSEA. The CDR3 nucleotides read TGCAGCGTTGAGGGACCAGAATTGGGAGAGACCCAGTACTTC. Its protein is CSVEGPELGETQYF.

The chain has TRBV7-9 and TRBJ2-3, with 7 bases lining up with TRBD1. The CDR3 is 13 amino acids. J gave up 0 bases and V 9 bases, and 3 bases lay outside the gene matches. CDR1 is SEHNR, CDR2 FQNEAQ, per germline (reference sequence). The CDR3 here is CARQGPSTDTQYF. The CDR3 nucleotides are TGTGCCAGACAGGGGCCCAGCACAGATACGCAGTATTTT. Supplemented by reference TRBV7-9 and TRBJ2-3, the full variable domain reads DTGVSQNPRHKITKRGQNVTFRCDPISEHNRLYWYRQTLGQGPEFLTYFQNEAQLEKSRLLSDRFSAERPKGSFSTLEIQRTEQGDSAMYLCARQGPSTDTQYFGPGTRLTVL.

This clone was seen more than once but under ten times. The chain is built from TRBV11-3 and TRBJ1-1; 8 bases line up with TRBD1. The CDR3 totals 14 residues. V lost 6 bases, J lost 4 bases, and 7 bases stayed unmatched. CDR1 and CDR2 (germline): SGHNT, YENEEA. In DNA, the CDR3 is TGTGCCAGCAGTTTGGCAGGGGGCTCCACTGAAGCTTTCTTT. The encoded protein is CASSLAGGSTEAFF.

This chain uses TRBV5-1 with TRBJ1-2; the D gene is possibly TRBD1 (5 bases). Trimming left V 0 bases short and J 9 bases short, with 15 bases between. Looked up from germline, CDR1 is SGHRS and CDR2 is YFSETQ. The CDR3 sequence is 14 residues long. The DNA of the CDR3 is TGCGCCAGCAGCTTGGGTGGGGACGGCTCCCGCTACACCTTC. This encodes CASSLGGDGSRYTF. The full variable domain, rest sourced from reference TRBV5-1 and TRBJ1-2, is KAGVTQTPRYLIKTRGQQVTLSCSPISGHRSVSWYQQTPGQGLQFLFEYFSETQRNKGNFPGRFSGRQFSNSRSEMNVSTLELGDSALYLCASSLGGDGSRYTFGSGTRLTVV.

This clone was seen just once. This sequence joins TRBV6-5 and TRBJ1-1; D is ambiguous. Germline V gene lookup returns CDR1 MNHEY and CDR2 SVGAGI. The CDR3 totals 13 residues. V was cut by 7 bases and J by 3 bases, with 12 bases left in between. The chain's CDR3 is CASTGFGDTEAFF. The CDR3 DNA is TGTGCCAGCACTGGATTCGGGGACACTGAAGCTTTCTTT.

In this sample, this clone turned up a few times. The chain combines TRBV19 with TRBJ1-3; D might be TRBD1 (6 bases). CDR1 and CDR2 from the germline V gene are LNHDA and SQIVND (reference sequence). V dropped 3 bases and J dropped 5 bases, with 17 bases sitting between them. The CDR3 runs 16 residues. The CDR3 nucleotides read TGTGCCAGTAGTATCCCCCTCGGCAGGGGCCGAAACACCATATATTTT. This codes for CASSIPLGRGRNTIYF.

The chain employs TRBV7-5 and TRBJ2-5; the DNA was not used to check the table's D call, TRBD1. TRBV7-5 is recorded as a pseudogene. CDR3 length: 17 amino acids. The CDR3 DNA sequence: TGTGCCAGAAGCCCACCCGGACCGAGGAAAAAGGGGGAGACCCAGTACTTC. It specifies CARSPPGPRKKGETQYF.

The rearrangement links TRBV5-4 to TRBJ2-1, with D maybe TRBD2 (5 bases). The ends were cut back, 5 bases at V and 0 bases at J, with 9 bases in the middle. The CDR3 length is 14 residues. Germline V gene data show CDR1 as SGHNT and CDR2 as YYREEE (reference sequence). In nucleotides, the CDR3 is TGTGCCAGCAGTAGAGGGTTCTCCTACAATGAGCAGTTCTTC. Its protein product is CASSRGFSYNEQFF.